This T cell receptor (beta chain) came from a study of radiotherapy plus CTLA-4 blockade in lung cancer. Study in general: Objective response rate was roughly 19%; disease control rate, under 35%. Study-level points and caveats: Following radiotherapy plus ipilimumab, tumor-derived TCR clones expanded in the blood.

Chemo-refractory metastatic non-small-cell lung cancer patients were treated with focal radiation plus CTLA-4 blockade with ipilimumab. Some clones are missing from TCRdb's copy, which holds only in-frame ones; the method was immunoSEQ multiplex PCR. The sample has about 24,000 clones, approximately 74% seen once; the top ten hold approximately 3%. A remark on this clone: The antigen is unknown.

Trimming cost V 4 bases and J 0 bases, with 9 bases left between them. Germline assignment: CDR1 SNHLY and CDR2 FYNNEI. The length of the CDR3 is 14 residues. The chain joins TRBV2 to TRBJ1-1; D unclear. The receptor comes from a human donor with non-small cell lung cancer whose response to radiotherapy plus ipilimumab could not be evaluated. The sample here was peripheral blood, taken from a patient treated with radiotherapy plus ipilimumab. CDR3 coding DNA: TGTGCCAGCAGTGCAGCCAGAATGAACACTGAAGCTTTCTTT. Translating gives CASSAARMNTEAFF.